This entry lists 22 T cell receptor beta chains sequenced from one sample in a study of cytomegalovirus exposure and HLA in healthy donors. PCR was performed using 60 Vbeta and 13 Jbeta primers. The method was immunoSEQ multiplex PCR; TCRdb's version includes in-frame clones alone and lacks a portion of them. The sample yields tens of thousands of clones, roughly four fifths seen once. The sequencing sample was made of PBMCs. The receptors shown here come from a man between 50 and 59 years old in good health and CMV-seronegative.

This clone was seen a few times. V and J are TRBV7-9 and TRBJ1-2; the match to TRBD1 covers 7 bases. From germline, CDR1 is SEHNR and CDR2 FQNEAQ (reference sequence). The CDR3 is 14 amino acids. V lost 3 bases and J lost 1; bases outside the gene matches: 2. CDR3 protein: CASSLGQLNYGYTF. The CDR3 DNA reads TGTGCCAGCAGCTTGGGACAGCTTAACTATGGCTACACCTTC.

The count of this clone is one. The chain combines TRBV13 with TRBJ2-7; 9 nucleotides agree with TRBD1. Germline V gene lookup returns CDR1 PRHDT and CDR2 FYEKMQ (reference sequence). J lost 1 base, V lost 1 base, and 2 bases had no gene match. The CDR3 consists of 15 residues. This CDR3 reads CASSLVGTGSYEQYF. The CDR3 region has the DNA TGTGCCAGCAGCTTAGTTGGGACAGGGTCCTACGAGCAGTACTTC.

The chain is built from TRBV28 and TRBJ1-2; tentatively, D is TRBD1 (6 bases). CDR1 is MDHEN and CDR2 is SYDVKM in the germline V gene. This CDR3 region has 14 residues. V shed 4 bases and J shed 8 bases, with 17 bases lying between them. CDR3 sequence (DNA): TGTGCCAGCAGTTCCGGGCAGGGGAATGGAGGCTACACCTTC. It encodes CASSSGQGNGGYTF.

This chain links TRBV4-2 with TRBJ1-1; no clear D gene. Trimming pared 0 bases from V and 1 base from J, leaving 15 bases between. Germline CDR1 LGHNA, CDR2 YNFKEQ. There are 17 residues in the CDR3. The CDR3 region has the DNA TGTGCCAGCAGCCAAGAAGATCTGCGACAACGGAACACTGAAGCTTTCTTT. This translates into CASSQEDLRQRNTEAFF.

The rearrangement links TRBV28 to TRBJ1-4; 8 nucleotides align to TRBD1. J lost 6 bases, V lost 10 bases, and 4 bases had no gene match. The CDR3 extends over 12 amino acids. Germline CDR1 is MDHEN and CDR2 is SYDVKM. This chain's CDR3 is CATDRGYEKLFF. The CDR3 DNA follows: TGTGCCACCGACAGGGGATATGAAAAACTGTTTTTT.

This clone was seen a few times. The chain is built from TRBV5-6 and TRBJ1-2; maybe TRBD1 (5 bases). V lost 4 bases to trimming and J lost 10 bases, with 20 bases between them. Germline lookup yields CDR1 SGHDT and CDR2 YYEEEE. There are 14 residues in the CDR3. The CDR3 sequence: CASSAQGDSPPYTF. The CDR3, as DNA: TGTGCCAGCAGCGCGCAAGGCGACAGCCCTCCCTACACCTTC.

The rearrangement uses TRBV7-9 and TRBJ1-4; D unresolved. V was pared by 8 bases and J by 14 bases, with 24 bases between. Looked up from germline, CDR1 is SEHNR and CDR2 is FQNEAQ (reference sequence). This CDR3 has 14 residues. As DNA, the CDR3 is TGTGCCAGCGCGCCTGGGCATAGTTCTCTGACGCTGTTTTTT. Translated, it gives CASAPGHSSLTLFF.

This chain connects TRBV21-1 to TRBJ2-7; the DNA was not compared with TRBD2, the D call given in the table. TRBV21-1 is a pseudogene segment. This CDR3 is 15 amino acids long. The CDR3 region has the DNA TGTGCCAGCAGCAAAGGAATGGCTAGCTGCTACGAGCAGTACTTC. It translates to CASSKGMASCYEQYF.

This rearrangement joins TRBV5-6 to TRBJ2-1; D is possibly TRBD2 (6 bases). The germline gives CDR1 SGHDT, CDR2 YYEEEE. V was cut by 0 bases and J by 1 base, with 11 bases left in between. There are 16 residues in the CDR3. This CDR3 is CASSLGGVTSYNEQFF. DNA of the CDR3: TGTGCCAGCAGCTTGGGCGGGGTAACTTCCTACAATGAGCAGTTCTTC. The entire variable domain, with the rest obtained from reference TRBV5-6 and TRBJ2-1, is as follows: DAGVTQSPTHLIKTRGQQVTLRCSPKSGHDTVSWYQQALGQGPQFIFQYYEEEERQRGNFPDRFSGHQFPNYSSELNVNALLLGDSALYLCASSLGGVTSYNEQFFGPGTRLTVL.

The chain is built from TRBV18 and TRBJ2-2; D gene ambiguous. The CDR3 spans 17 residues. Germline-derived CDR1 and CDR2 are KGHSH and LQKENI. V was shortened by 5 bases and J by 1 base, with 17 bases between the two germline ends. CDR3 in DNA: TGTGCCAGCTCAACGCAGTTGAGTACGGGGAACACCGGGGAGCTGTTTTTT. As protein: CASSTQLSTGNTGELFF. Combining the CDR3 with reference TRBV18 and TRBJ2-2 gives the whole variable domain NAGVMQNPRHLVRRRGQEARLRCSPMKGHSHVYWYRQLPEEGLKFMVYLQKENIIDESGMPKERFSAEFPKEGPSILRIQQVVRGDSAAYFCASSTQLSTGNTGELFFGEGSRLTVL.

The V gene is TRBV28, the J gene TRBJ1-1; maybe TRBD1 (6 bases). V lost 6 bases, J lost 7 bases, and 24 bases lay in between. The CDR3 runs to 16 residues. Germline-derived CDR1 and CDR2 are MDHEN and SYDVKM. This CDR3 reads CASSELTWDTTIEAFF. The DNA of the CDR3 is TGTGCCAGCAGCGAGTTAACCTGGGACACAACGATTGAAGCTTTCTTT.

On this clone: At one end the junction does not follow the germline gene, possibly because of a read error. The chain carries TRBV7-7 and TRBJ2-5; TRBD1 aligns across 7 bases. This CDR3 comprises 14 residues. Germline CDR1 is SSHAT and CDR2 is FNYEAQ (reference sequence). The CDR3, as DNA: TGTGCTAGCAGCTTAGGGGGACAGTTCGAGACCCAGTACTTC. Protein sequence: CASSLGGQFETQYF.

The chain is built from TRBV30 and TRBJ1-1; perhaps TRBD1 as D (5 bases). Deletions cut 3 bases from V and 1 base from J, with 9 bases between. This CDR3 contains 13 residues. The V gene's germline CDR1 is GTSNPN and CDR2 SVGIG (reference sequence). As DNA, the CDR3 is TGTGCCTGGAGCCTGACAGAGAACACTGAAGCTTTCTTT. Translating it yields CAWSLTENTEAFF.

The chain is built from TRBV28 and TRBJ1-6, with 9 bases aligning to TRBD1. V gave up 3 bases and J gave up 10 bases; unmatched junction bases: 10. Germline loops: CDR1 MDHEN, CDR2 SYDVKM. This CDR3 spans 16 amino acids. CDR3 DNA: TGTGCCAGCAGTTTTAGAGATGGGACAGGGAACTCACCCCTCCACTTT. Translated: CASSFRDGTGNSPLHF.

This clone was observed once. This sequence joins TRBV19 and TRBJ1-1; D is perhaps TRBD1 (6 bases). The CDR3 extends over 14 amino acids. The V end lost 3 bases, the J end lost 6 bases, and 14 bases lay between the germline ends. Germline lookup yields CDR1 LNHDA and CDR2 SQIVND (reference sequence). CDR3: CASSIRGPPPEAFF. The CDR3 DNA reads as TGTGCCAGTAGTATCAGGGGTCCCCCCCCTGAAGCTTTCTTT.

The chain uses TRBV19 and TRBJ1-4; 8 bases are shared with TRBD1. With V trimmed by 5 bases and J by 8 bases, 7 bases remained unmatched. This CDR3 is 14 amino acids long. Germline-derived CDR1 and CDR2 are LNHDA and SQIVND (reference sequence). CDR3 amino acids: CASSLPGQDEKLFF. The CDR3 DNA is TGTGCCAGTAGTCTCCCGGGACAGGACGAAAAACTGTTTTTT.

This chain uses TRBV11-2 with TRBJ2-1, with 9 bases aligning to TRBD2. V lost 5 bases to trimming and J lost 4 bases; unmatched junction nucleotides: 9. Germline lookup yields CDR1 SGHAT and CDR2 FQNNGV. This CDR3 spans 16 amino acids. CDR3 nucleotides: TGTGCCAGCAGCCTATTAGCGGGGGATACTTACAATGAGCAGTTCTTC. Its protein product is CASSLLAGDTYNEQFF.

The rearrangement links TRBV6-5 to TRBJ2-5; 10 bases match TRBD1. The J segment lost 6 bases and the V segment lost 4 bases, leaving 8 bases of the junction unmatched. The CDR3 is 15 residues long. In germline, CDR1 is MNHEY, CDR2 SVGAGI. CDR3 region: CASSLGQGLVQTQYF. CDR3 bases: TGTGCCAGCAGTTTGGGACAGGGGCTAGTTCAGACCCAGTACTTC.

V gene TRBV20-1 combines with J gene TRBJ2-7; D is undetermined. The germline V gene has CDR1 DFQATT and CDR2 SNEGSKA (reference sequence). Trimming left V 5 bases short and J 2 bases short, with 7 bases between. The CDR3 has 11 residues. DNA of the CDR3: TGCAGTGCTTCGGGTCCCTACGAGCAGTACTTC. This codes for CSASGPYEQYF.

V usage is TRBV27 and J usage is TRBJ1-6, with TRBD1 matching 7 bases. Germline-derived CDR1 and CDR2 are MNHEY and SMNVEV (reference sequence). The CDR3 runs 14 residues. The J segment lost 7 bases and the V segment lost 4 bases, leaving 4 bases of the junction unmatched. The CDR3 DNA reads as TGTGCCAGCAGTTGGGACAGCCAAAATTCACCCCTCCACTTT. Its translation is CASSWDSQNSPLHF.

This sequence joins TRBV18 and TRBJ2-3; 7 nucleotides match TRBD1. Germline values: CDR1 KGHSH, CDR2 LQKENI. Unmatched junction bases numbered 5, after V lost 9 bases and J lost 2 bases. The CDR3 runs to 13 residues. The DNA for the CDR3 is TGTGCCAGTGCACAGGGGATCACAGATACGCAGTATTTT. Its protein product is CASAQGITDTQYF.

J is TRBJ1-1 and V is TRBV2, with 8 bases fitting TRBD1. CDR3 length: 14 residues. The ends lost 6 bases at V and 6 bases at J; junction bases unmatched: 9. Germline assignment: CDR1 SNHLY and CDR2 FYNNEI. CDR3 sequence: CASRGQGAWSEAFF. The CDR3 coding sequence is TGTGCCAGCAGGGGGCAGGGGGCTTGGTCTGAAGCTTTCTTT.